This T cell receptor beta chain was profiled in a study of identical twins. Study findings and constraints: Invariant populations such as MAIT and iNKT cells could partly muddle zero-insertion analyses. The abundant beta clonotypes from cord blood had fewer insertions, and memory repertoires had none of this.

MiXCR, run by TCRdb on the 5' RACE reads, gives a single entry per CDR3 protein. The table records about 480,000 distinct CDR3 sequences, approximately 15% of them present only once. This clonotype showed up many times. As yet, its antigen is unknown. Every donor was a healthy Caucasian. CDR3 length equals 15 residues. After removal of 7 bases from V and 2 bases from J, the junction contained 8 bases not matched to a gene. Looked up from germline, CDR1 is SGHTA and CDR2 is FQGNSA. These sequences were also reported in another study, on yellow fever vaccine responses in identical twins.

This chain connects TRBV7-2 to TRBJ2-3; 8 nucleotides agree with TRBD2. Material for sequencing was CD4+ T cells sorted from blood. The clonotype comes from a woman aged 18-35 years in good health. Here the CDR3 reads CASNTGTRVTDTQYF. CDR3 nucleotide sequence: TGTGCCAGCAATACCGGGACTAGGGTCACAGATACGCAGTATTTT.